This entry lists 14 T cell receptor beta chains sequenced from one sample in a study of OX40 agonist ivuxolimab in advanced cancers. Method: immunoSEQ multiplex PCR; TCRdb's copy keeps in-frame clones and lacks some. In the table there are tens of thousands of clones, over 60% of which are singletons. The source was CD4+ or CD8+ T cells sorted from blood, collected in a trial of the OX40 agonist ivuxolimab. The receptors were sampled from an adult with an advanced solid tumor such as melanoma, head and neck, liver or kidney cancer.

The CDR3 nucleotides are TGTGCCAGCAGCTACCAGGGGATTCGACACGAGCAGTACTTC. Amino acid sequence: CASSYQGIRHEQYF. This chain links TRBV7-9 with TRBJ2-7; D perhaps matches TRBD1 (6 bases). This CDR3 has 14 amino acids. Germline V gives CDR1 SEHNR, CDR2 FQNEAQ (reference sequence). With 4 bases removed from V and 5 bases from J, the gap between germline ends came to 15 bases. The entire variable domain, with the rest obtained from reference TRBV7-9 and TRBJ2-7, is as follows: DTGVSQNPRHKITKRGQNVTFRCDPISEHNRLYWYRQTLGQGPEFLTYFQNEAQLEKSRLLSDRFSAERPKGSFSTLEIQRTEQGDSAMYLCASSYQGIRHEQYFGPGTRLTVT.

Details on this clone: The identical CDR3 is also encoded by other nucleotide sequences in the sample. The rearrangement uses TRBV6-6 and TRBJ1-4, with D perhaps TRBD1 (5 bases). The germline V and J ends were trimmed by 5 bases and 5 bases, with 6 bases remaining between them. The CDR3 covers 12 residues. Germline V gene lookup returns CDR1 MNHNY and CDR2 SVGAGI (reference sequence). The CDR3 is CASSPGNEKLFF. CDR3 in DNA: TGTGCCAGCAGTCCAGGGAATGAAAAACTGTTTTTT.

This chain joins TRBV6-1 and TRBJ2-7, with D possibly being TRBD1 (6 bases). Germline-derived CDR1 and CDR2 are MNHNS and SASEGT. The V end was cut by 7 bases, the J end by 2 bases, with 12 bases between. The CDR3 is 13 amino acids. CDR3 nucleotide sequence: TGTGCCAGCAAACGGACAGAGGCCTACGAGCAGTACTTC. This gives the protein CASKRTEAYEQYF.

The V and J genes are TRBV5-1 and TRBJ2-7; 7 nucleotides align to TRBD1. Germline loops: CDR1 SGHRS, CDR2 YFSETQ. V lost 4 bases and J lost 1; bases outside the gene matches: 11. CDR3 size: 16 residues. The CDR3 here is CASSTTGTVGSYEQYF. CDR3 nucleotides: TGCGCCAGCAGCACGACAGGGACAGTGGGTTCCTACGAGCAGTACTTC.

The DNA for the CDR3 is TGTGCCAGCAAGGGGACTAGCAATCAGCCCCAGCATTTT. Protein sequence: CASKGTSNQPQHF. The V gene is TRBV6-1, the J gene TRBJ1-5; weak D call: TRBD1 (5 bases). Germline lookup yields CDR1 MNHNS and CDR2 SASEGT. This CDR3 has 13 amino acids. V dropped 7 bases and J dropped 0 bases, with 7 bases sitting between them.

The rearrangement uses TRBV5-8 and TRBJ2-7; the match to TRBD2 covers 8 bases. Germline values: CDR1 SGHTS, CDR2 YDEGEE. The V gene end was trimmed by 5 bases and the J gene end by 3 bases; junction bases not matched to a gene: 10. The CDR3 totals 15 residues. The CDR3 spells CASRYTSGGSYEQYF. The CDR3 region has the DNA TGTGCCAGCAGATATACTAGCGGTGGGAGCTACGAGCAGTACTTC.

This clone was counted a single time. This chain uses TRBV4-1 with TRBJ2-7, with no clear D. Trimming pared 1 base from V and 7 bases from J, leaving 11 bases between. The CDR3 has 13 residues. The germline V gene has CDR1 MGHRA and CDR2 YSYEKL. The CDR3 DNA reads TGCGCCAGCAGCCAAGTCGCTCAGCGTGAGCAGTACTTC. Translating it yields CASSQVAQREQYF.

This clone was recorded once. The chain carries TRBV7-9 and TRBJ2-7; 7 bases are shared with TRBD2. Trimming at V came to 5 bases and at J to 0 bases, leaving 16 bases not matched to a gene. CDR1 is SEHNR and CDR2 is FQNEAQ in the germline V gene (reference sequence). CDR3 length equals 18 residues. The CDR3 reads CASSPMFDRGGSSYEQYF. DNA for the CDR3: TGTGCCAGCAGCCCAATGTTCGATCGCGGGGGAAGCTCCTACGAGCAGTACTTC. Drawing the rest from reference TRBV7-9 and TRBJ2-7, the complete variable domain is DTGVSQNPRHKITKRGQNVTFRCDPISEHNRLYWYRQTLGQGPEFLTYFQNEAQLEKSRLLSDRFSAERPKGSFSTLEIQRTEQGDSAMYLCASSPMFDRGGSSYEQYFGPGTRLTVT.

CDR3 in DNA: TGTGCCAGCAGCTCCGACAGGGGCAATGAGCAGTTCTTC. Protein product: CASSSDRGNEQFF. The genes are TRBV7-3 and TRBJ2-1, with TRBD1 identical over 8 bases. Germline V gene sequence: CDR1 SGHTA, CDR2 FQGTGA. Trimming cost V 4 bases and J 6 bases; bases outside gene matches: 2. The CDR3 contains 13 residues.

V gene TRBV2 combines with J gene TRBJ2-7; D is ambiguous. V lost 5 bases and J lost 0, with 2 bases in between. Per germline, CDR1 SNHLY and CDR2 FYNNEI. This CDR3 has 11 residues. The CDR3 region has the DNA TGTGCCAGCAGTTACTCCTACGAGCAGTACTTC. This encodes CASSYSYEQYF.

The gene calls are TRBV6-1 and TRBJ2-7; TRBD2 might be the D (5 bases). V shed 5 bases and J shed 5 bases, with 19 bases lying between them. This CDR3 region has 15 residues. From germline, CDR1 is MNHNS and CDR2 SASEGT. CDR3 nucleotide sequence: TGTGCCAGCAGTCGCCGGGGAGCAATCCGCCACGAGCAGTACTTC. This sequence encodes CASSRRGAIRHEQYF.

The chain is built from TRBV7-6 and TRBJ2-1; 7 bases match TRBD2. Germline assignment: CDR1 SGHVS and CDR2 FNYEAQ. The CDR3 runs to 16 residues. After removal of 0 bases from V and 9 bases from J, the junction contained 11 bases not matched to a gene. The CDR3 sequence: CASSLASAGVSAEQFF. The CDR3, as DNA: TGTGCCAGCAGCTTAGCCTCGGCGGGAGTTTCGGCTGAGCAGTTCTTC.

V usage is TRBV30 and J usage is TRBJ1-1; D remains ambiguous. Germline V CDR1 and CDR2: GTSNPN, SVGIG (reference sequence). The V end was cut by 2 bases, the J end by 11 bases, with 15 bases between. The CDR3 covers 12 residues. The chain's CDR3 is CAWSPVGPRAFF. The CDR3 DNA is TGTGCCTGGAGTCCAGTAGGTCCCCGGGCTTTCTTT.

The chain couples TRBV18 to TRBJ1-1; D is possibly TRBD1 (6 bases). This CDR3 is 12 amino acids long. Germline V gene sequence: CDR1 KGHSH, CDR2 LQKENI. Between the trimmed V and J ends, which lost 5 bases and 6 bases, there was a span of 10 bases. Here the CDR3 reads CASSTTGSEAFF. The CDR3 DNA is TGTGCCAGCTCAACGACAGGTTCTGAAGCTTTCTTT.